This passage covers 16 T cell receptor beta chains from one sample sequenced in a study of cytomegalovirus exposure and HLA in healthy donors. The PCR employed 60 Vbeta primers together with 13 Jbeta primers. Profiled with immunoSEQ multiplex PCR; TCRdb holds only in-frame clones, not every one. The repertoire table contains around 44,000 clones. Sequenced input: PBMCs. The receptor set was obtained from a male donor in good health and CMV-seropositive.

CDR3 coding DNA: TGTGCCAGCAGTCCCAGGGGGACTCTAGAGGGGCATTTT. Translating gives CASSPRGTLEGHF. The chain is built from TRBV6-1 and TRBJ1-5; 7 positions agree with TRBD1. Germline V gene data show CDR1 as MNHNS and CDR2 as SASEGT. V shed 5 bases and J 15 bases; nucleotides not matched to a gene: 13. CDR3 size: 13 residues.

V usage is TRBV6-5 and J usage is TRBJ2-7; the D gene is possibly TRBD2 (5 bases). Trimming pared 5 bases from V and 3 bases from J, leaving 17 bases between. The length of the CDR3 is 15 residues. Germline V CDR1 and CDR2: MNHEY, SVGAGI. CDR3 coding DNA: TGTGCCAGCAGTCCCATACGGGGTGAGGTCTACGAGCAGTACTTC. Its translation: CASSPIRGEVYEQYF.

The gene calls are TRBV5-1 and TRBJ1-2; D not certain. The CDR3 has 11 residues. Trimming left V 4 bases short and J 8 bases short, with 9 bases between. Looked up from germline, CDR1 is SGHRS and CDR2 is YFSETQ. The CDR3 region has the DNA TGCGCCAGCAGCGGCGGGGTCGGCTACACCTTC. This translates into CASSGGVGYTF.

The chain joins TRBV13 to TRBJ1-1; D gene ambiguous. CDR3 length: 14 amino acids. Trimming stripped 7 bases from V and 5 bases from J, with 17 bases between. Germline V gives CDR1 PRHDT, CDR2 FYEKMQ (reference sequence). CDR3 bases: TGTGCCAGCACTACAGAGAGGGAGGTGACTGAAGCTTTCTTT. It specifies CASTTEREVTEAFF.

J is TRBJ1-1 and V is TRBV13, with D perhaps matching TRBD1 (6 bases). V dropped 1 base and J dropped 3 bases, with 18 bases sitting between them. The germline V gene encodes CDR1 PRHDT and CDR2 FYEKMQ (reference sequence). The CDR3 has 17 residues. The CDR3, as DNA: TGTGCCAGCAGCTTAGTCGTAGGAAGATGGACAGACACTGAAGCTTTCTTT. Its translation: CASSLVVGRWTDTEAFF. The entire variable domain, with the rest obtained from reference TRBV13 and TRBJ1-1, is as follows: AAGVIQSPRHLIKEKRETATLKCYPIPRHDTVYWYQQGPGQDPQFLISFYEKMQSDKGSIPDRFSAQQFSDYHSELNMSSLELGDSALYFCASSLVVGRWTDTEAFFGQGTRLTVV.

The J gene is TRBJ2-1, the V gene TRBV28, with D possibly matching TRBD2 (6 bases). The CDR3 totals 13 residues. The germline CDR1 and CDR2 sequences are MDHEN and SYDVKM. The V gene lost 4 bases and the J gene lost 7 bases, with 11 bases spanning the gap. In DNA, the CDR3 is TGTGCCAGCAGTTACACGGCGGGAAATGAGCAGTTCTTC. This gives the protein CASSYTAGNEQFF.

The J gene is TRBJ1-5, the V gene TRBV4-1; D unclear. CDR1 is MGHRA and CDR2 is YSYEKL in the germline V gene. The CDR3 extends over 16 amino acids. The V end was cut by 0 bases, the J end by 6 bases, with 15 bases between. CDR3 amino acids: CASSQDRTVNGQPQHF. The DNA for the CDR3 is TGCGCCAGCAGCCAAGACCGAACGGTCAACGGTCAGCCCCAGCATTTT.

J is TRBJ2-3 and V is TRBV7-9; maybe TRBD2 (7 bases). This CDR3 is 15 amino acids long. Germline V CDR1 and CDR2: SEHNR, FQNEAQ (reference sequence). V was cut by 3 bases and J by 2 bases, with 12 bases left in between. CDR3 loop: CASSFGGRDTDTQYF. The CDR3 bases are TGTGCCAGCAGCTTCGGGGGGCGTGACACAGATACGCAGTATTTT.

The V gene is TRBV19, the J gene TRBJ2-7, with D maybe TRBD2 (5 bases). Germline assignment: CDR1 LNHDA and CDR2 SQIVND (reference sequence). The V gene lost 3 bases and the J gene lost 2 bases, with 20 bases spanning the gap. The CDR3 sequence is 17 residues long. DNA of the CDR3: TGTGCCAGTAGTATCAGAGGGCACGGATTCCACACCTACGAGCAGTACTTC. Protein sequence: CASSIRGHGFHTYEQYF.

The gene calls are TRBV5-4 and TRBJ2-7; a possible D gene is TRBD1 (6 bases). V was trimmed by 7 bases and J by 2 bases, leaving 13 bases between them. Germline V gene data show CDR1 as SGHNT and CDR2 as YYREEE (reference sequence). The length of the CDR3 is 13 residues. CDR3 sequence: CASARTDTYEQYF. For the CDR3, the DNA is TGTGCCAGCGCCCGGACAGATACCTACGAGCAGTACTTC.

The CDR3 protein is CASRKSAESYEQYF. CDR3 nucleotide sequence: TGCGCCAGCAGAAAGAGTGCGGAGTCCTACGAGCAGTACTTC. This chain connects TRBV5-1 to TRBJ2-7; D gene uncertain. This CDR3 region has 14 residues. V was trimmed by 5 bases and J by 1 base, leaving 13 bases between them. Germline V gene data show CDR1 as SGHRS and CDR2 as YFSETQ.

CDR3 DNA sequence: TGTGCCAGTAGTGTTCACAGGGGGCAGAGCGACGAGCAGTACTTC. This sequence encodes CASSVHRGQSDEQYF. The J gene is TRBJ2-7, the V gene TRBV19, with 9 bases aligning to TRBD1. The length of the CDR3 is 15 residues. The germline CDR1 and CDR2 sequences are LNHDA and SQIVND (reference sequence). V gave up 5 bases and J gave up 5 bases; unmatched junction bases: 10.

The V call is TRBV5-6, the J call TRBJ2-5, with TRBD2 identical over 9 bases. V lost 4 bases, J lost 7 bases, and 11 bases stayed unmatched. Germline CDR1 reads SGHDT; CDR2 reads YYEEEE. This CDR3 comprises 15 residues. The CDR3 reads CASSPRLAALGTQYF. CDR3 nucleotides: TGTGCCAGCAGCCCGAGACTAGCGGCCCTCGGGACCCAGTACTTC.

The chain joins TRBV4-3 to TRBJ1-1; 7 bases align to TRBD1. The trim removed 4 bases at V and 3 bases at J, leaving 8 bases unmatched. The CDR3 has 15 residues. Germline assignment: CDR1 LGHNA and CDR2 YSLEER. This CDR3 reads CASSPRQGSYTEAFF. CDR3 coding DNA: TGCGCCAGCAGCCCCCGACAGGGCTCGTACACTGAAGCTTTCTTT.

The chain employs TRBV6-5 and TRBJ1-5, with D possibly matching TRBD1 (5 bases). With 2 bases removed from V and 6 bases from J, the gap between germline ends came to 11 bases. This CDR3 has 14 residues. From germline, CDR1 is MNHEY and CDR2 SVGAGI. DNA for the CDR3: TGTGCCAGCAGTTACCAGGGTTTTGGTCAGCCCCAGCATTTT. Translation: CASSYQGFGQPQHF.

This chain connects TRBV7-2 to TRBJ2-5; 8 bases agree with TRBD2. Trimming removed 8 bases from V and 5 bases from J; junction bases left unmatched: 10. Germline-derived CDR1 and CDR2 are SGHTA and FQGNSA. This CDR3 has 14 amino acids. In DNA, the CDR3 is TGTGCCAGCCGCCCCGGGGGGGCCCGGGAGACCCAGTACTTC. Amino acid sequence: CASRPGGARETQYF.